This entry is about one T cell receptor (beta chain). Its specificity is not known. The data derive from a study of cytomegalovirus exposure and HLA in healthy donors. The study, taken as a whole, reports: Using the classifier, cytomegalovirus status was reportedly diagnosed with high specificity and sensitivity. Presence/absence analyses supposed approximately even sequencing depth among donors.

Trimming left V 5 bases short and J 2 bases short, with 9 bases between. The CDR3 has 13 amino acids. Per germline, CDR1 SSHAT and CDR2 FNYEAQ (reference sequence). PCR used 60 Vbeta primers and 13 Jbeta primers. Profiling relied on immunoSEQ multiplex PCR, and the TCRdb table lists in-frame clones only, not all of them. The repertoire holds roughly 290,000 clones, with about 80% as singletons. This receptor was taken from a girl aged 2-9 years in good health and CMV-seronegative. Input material: PBMCs. The chain carries TRBV7-7 and TRBJ1-1; TRBD1 might be the D (6 bases). This CDR3 is CASSQDRNTEAFF. The CDR3 DNA sequence: TGTGCCAGCAGCCAGGACAGAAACACTGAAGCTTTCTTT. Supplemented by reference TRBV7-7 and TRBJ1-1, the full variable domain reads GAGVSQSPRYKVTKRGQDVTLRCDPISSHATLYWYQQALGQGPEFLTYFNYEAQPDKSGLPSDRFSAERPEGSISTLTIQRTEQRDSAMYRCASSQDRNTEAFFGQGTRLTVV.